The next 5 T cell receptor beta chains were all read from a single sample in a study of T-cell memory formation after mild COVID-19. TCRdb processed the 5' RACE reads anew with MiXCR; each CDR3 protein has one entry. The sample holds 100,000 to 120,000 distinct CDR3 sequences; around a fifth are singletons and the top ten take approximately 40%. The source material was PBMCs or a T cell subset sorted from them (not recorded which). These receptors were taken from a man between 18 and 35 years old who had mild COVID-19 (a few samples of this study predate the infection). Cell type and time point are not known.

This clonotype was seen more than once but under ten times. V is TRBV4-3 and J is TRBJ2-1; 7 bases match TRBD1. With 3 bases clipped from V and 7 bases from J, the junction kept 9 bases outside the gene matches. CDR1 is LGHNA and CDR2 is YSLEER in the germline V gene. This CDR3 is built from 15 residues. CDR3 nucleotide sequence: TGCGCCAGCAGCCATGATTCAGACAGGGAGAATGAGCAGTTCTTC. It translates to CASSHDSDRENEQFF.

In its sample, this clonotype was seen a few times. The CDR3 coding sequence is TGTGCCAGCGGTGGGCAGACCGGGGAGCTGTTTTTT. It specifies CASGGQTGELFF. The chain combines TRBV7-9 with TRBJ2-2; D ambiguous. Germline CDR1 SEHNR, CDR2 FQNEAQ (reference sequence). V was shortened by 8 bases and J by 5 bases, with 9 bases between the two germline ends. This CDR3 contains 12 residues. The variable domain in full, with the rest retrieved from reference TRBV7-9 and TRBJ2-2, is DTGVSQNPRHKITKRGQNVTFRCDPISEHNRLYWYRQTLGQGPEFLTYFQNEAQLEKSRLLSDRFSAERPKGSFSTLEIQRTEQGDSAMYLCASGGQTGELFFGEGSRLTVL.

This chain uses TRBV12-3 or TRBV12-4 with TRBJ2-1, with a tentative D call TRBD2 (7 bases). Trimming removed 4 bases at V and 10 bases at J, with 17 bases between. The length of the CDR3 is 14 residues. The CDR3 protein is CASSSGLGGAEQFF. DNA of the CDR3: TGTGCCAGCAGTTCCGGACTAGGGGGGGCAGAGCAGTTCTTC.

CDR3 in DNA: TGTGCCAGCAGCTTAGAGGTGGGGAGCACAGATACGCAGTATTTT. The encoded protein is CASSLEVGSTDTQYF. The chain has TRBV7-7 and TRBJ2-3; D unresolved. The CDR3 extends over 15 amino acids. The V end lost 1 base, the J end lost 0 bases, and 8 bases lay between the germline ends. Germline lookup yields CDR1 SSHAT and CDR2 FNYEAQ (reference sequence).

The chain recombines TRBV7-9 with TRBJ2-5; tentatively, D is TRBD2 (5 bases). Germline V gene lookup returns CDR1 SEHNR and CDR2 FQNEAQ (reference sequence). V was trimmed by 5 bases and J by 2 bases, leaving 15 bases between them. This CDR3 is 15 amino acids long. Written as DNA, the CDR3 is TGTGCCAGCAGCCCAGAAGGTGGAGGACAAGAGACCCAGTACTTC. It codes for CASSPEGGGQETQYF.